The text below deals with one T cell receptor (beta chain). Its matching antigen is unknown. The identical CDR3 is also encoded by other nucleotide sequences in the sample. The data were taken from a study of vaccination effects on CD4 cells after COVID-19. Turning to the study itself: Sample provision by two convalescent patients occurred 16 days and one week before vaccination.

The method was immunoSEQ multiplex PCR; TCRdb's version includes in-frame clones alone and lacks a portion of them. The profile covers roughly 45,000 clones, with roughly four fifths appearing a single time and under 30% taken by the ten largest. ViraFEST assay sequencing came after antigen-specific CD4+ T cells were expanded with viral peptide pools. Cultured cells yielded isolated CD4+ T cells after 10 days. This individual contracted SARS-CoV-2 between March and December 2020, as verified by PCR. The TCR originated in a human donor who had a prior SARS-CoV-2 infection. The specimen comprised CD4+ T cells from PBMCs cultured with a peptide pool, sampled before COVID-19 vaccination.

Here the CDR3 DNA reads TGTGCCAGCAGTTTAGGAGATACGCAGTATTTT. This translates into CASSLGDTQYF. The chain employs TRBV12-3 or TRBV12-4 and TRBJ2-3, with D unresolved. The CDR3 sequence is 11 residues long. V was shortened by 1 base and J by 5 bases, with 1 base between the two germline ends.